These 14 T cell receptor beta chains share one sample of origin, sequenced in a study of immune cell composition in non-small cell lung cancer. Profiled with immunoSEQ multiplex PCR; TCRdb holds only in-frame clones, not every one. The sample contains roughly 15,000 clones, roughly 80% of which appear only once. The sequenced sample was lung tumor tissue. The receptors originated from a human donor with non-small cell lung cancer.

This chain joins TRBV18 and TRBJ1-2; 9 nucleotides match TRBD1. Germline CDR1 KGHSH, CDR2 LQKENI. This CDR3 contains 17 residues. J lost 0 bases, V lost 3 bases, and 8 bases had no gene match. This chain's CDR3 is CASSPRQGGKANYGYTF. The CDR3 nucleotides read TGTGCCAGCTCACCTAGACAGGGGGGAAAAGCTAACTATGGCTACACCTTC.

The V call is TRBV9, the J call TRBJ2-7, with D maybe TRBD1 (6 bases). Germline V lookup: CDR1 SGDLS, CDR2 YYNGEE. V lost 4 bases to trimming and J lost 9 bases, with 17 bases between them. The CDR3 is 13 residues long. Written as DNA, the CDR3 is TGTGCCAGCAGCTCAGGGGCTCCTCTAGGGCAGTACTTC. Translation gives CASSSGAPLGQYF.

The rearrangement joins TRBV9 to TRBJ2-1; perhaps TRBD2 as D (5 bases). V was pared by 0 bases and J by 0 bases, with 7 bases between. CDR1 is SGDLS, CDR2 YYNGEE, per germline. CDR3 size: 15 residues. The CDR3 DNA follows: TGTGCCAGCAGCGTAGCGGACTTCTCCTACAATGAGCAGTTCTTC. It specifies CASSVADFSYNEQFF.

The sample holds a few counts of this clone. In nucleotides, the CDR3 is TGCAGTGCTAGCCCGGAGAGGCAGTTCTTC. Amino acids: CSASPERQFF. This chain uses TRBV20-1 with TRBJ2-1, with D hard to call. Looked up from germline, CDR1 is DFQATT and CDR2 is SNEGSKA (reference sequence). CDR3 size: 10 residues. Between the trimmed V and J ends, which lost 3 bases and 12 bases, there was a span of 9 bases.

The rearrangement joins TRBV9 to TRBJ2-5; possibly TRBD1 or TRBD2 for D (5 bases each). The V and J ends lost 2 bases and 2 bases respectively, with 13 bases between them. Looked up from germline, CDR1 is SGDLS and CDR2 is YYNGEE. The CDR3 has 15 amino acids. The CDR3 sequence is CASSVPEGLQETQYF. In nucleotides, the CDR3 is TGTGCCAGCAGCGTCCCTGAGGGGTTGCAAGAGACCCAGTACTTC.

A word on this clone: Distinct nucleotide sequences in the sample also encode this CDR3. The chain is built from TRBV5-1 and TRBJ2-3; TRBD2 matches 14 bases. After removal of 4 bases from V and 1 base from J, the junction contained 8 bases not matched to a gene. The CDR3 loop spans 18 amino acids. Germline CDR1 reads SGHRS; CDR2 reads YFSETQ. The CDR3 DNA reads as TGCGCCAGCAGCCAAACCGGGACTAGCGGGAGTGGCACAGATACGCAGTATTTT. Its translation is CASSQTGTSGSGTDTQYF.

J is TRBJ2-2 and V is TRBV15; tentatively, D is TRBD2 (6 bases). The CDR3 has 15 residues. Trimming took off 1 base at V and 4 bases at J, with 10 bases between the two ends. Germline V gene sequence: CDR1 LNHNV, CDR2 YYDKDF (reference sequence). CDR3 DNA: TGTGCCACCAGCAGAGGGGCGGGGCGCACCGGGGAGCTGTTTTTT. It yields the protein CATSRGAGRTGELFF.

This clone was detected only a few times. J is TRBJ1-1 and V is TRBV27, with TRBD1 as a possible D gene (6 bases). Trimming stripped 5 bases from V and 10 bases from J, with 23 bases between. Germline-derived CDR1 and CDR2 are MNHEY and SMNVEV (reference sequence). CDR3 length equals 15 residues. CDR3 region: CASSPGQKPLIGAFF. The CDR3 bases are TGTGCCAGCAGTCCAGGACAGAAACCCCTTATTGGAGCTTTCTTT.

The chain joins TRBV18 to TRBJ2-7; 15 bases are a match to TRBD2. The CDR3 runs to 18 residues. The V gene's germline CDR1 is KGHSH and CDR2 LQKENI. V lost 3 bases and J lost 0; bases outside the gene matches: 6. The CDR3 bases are TGTGCCAGCTCACCGCAGGGACTAGCGGGAGGTTACTCCTACGAGCAGTACTTC. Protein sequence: CASSPQGLAGGYSYEQYF.

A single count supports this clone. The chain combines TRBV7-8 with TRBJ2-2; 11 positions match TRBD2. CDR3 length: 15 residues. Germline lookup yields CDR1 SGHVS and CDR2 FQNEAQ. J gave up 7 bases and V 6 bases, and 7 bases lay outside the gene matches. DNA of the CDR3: TGTGCCAGCAGTGTACTAGCGGGAGACATCGGGGAGCTGTTTTTT. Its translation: CASSVLAGDIGELFF.

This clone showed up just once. The CDR3, as DNA: TGCGCCAGCAGCAAAAGAGCGGCCAATGAGCAGTTCTTC. Amino acids: CASSKRAANEQFF. J is TRBJ2-1 and V is TRBV5-1; maybe TRBD2 (5 bases). CDR3 size: 13 residues. Germline V CDR1 and CDR2: SGHRS, YFSETQ. V was pared by 4 bases and J by 6 bases, with 11 bases between.

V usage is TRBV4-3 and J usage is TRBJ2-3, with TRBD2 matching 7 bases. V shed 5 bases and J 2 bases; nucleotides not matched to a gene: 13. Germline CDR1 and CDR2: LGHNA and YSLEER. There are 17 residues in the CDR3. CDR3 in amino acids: CASSSPGGSGNTDTQYF. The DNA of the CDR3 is TGCGCCAGCAGCAGCCCGGGCGGGAGTGGGAACACAGATACGCAGTATTTT.

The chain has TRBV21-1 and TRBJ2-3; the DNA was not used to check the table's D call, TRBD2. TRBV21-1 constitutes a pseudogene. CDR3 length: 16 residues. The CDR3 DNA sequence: TGTGCCAGCAGCAATGAGCCCAGCGGGGAAACAGATACGCAGTATTTT. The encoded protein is CASSNEPSGETDTQYF.

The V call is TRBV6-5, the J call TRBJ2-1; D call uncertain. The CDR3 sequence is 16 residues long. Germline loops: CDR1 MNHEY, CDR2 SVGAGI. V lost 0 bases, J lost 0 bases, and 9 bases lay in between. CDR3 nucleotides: TGTGCCAGCAGTTACTCTTTCGCCAGCTCCTACAATGAGCAGTTCTTC. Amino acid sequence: CASSYSFASSYNEQFF.